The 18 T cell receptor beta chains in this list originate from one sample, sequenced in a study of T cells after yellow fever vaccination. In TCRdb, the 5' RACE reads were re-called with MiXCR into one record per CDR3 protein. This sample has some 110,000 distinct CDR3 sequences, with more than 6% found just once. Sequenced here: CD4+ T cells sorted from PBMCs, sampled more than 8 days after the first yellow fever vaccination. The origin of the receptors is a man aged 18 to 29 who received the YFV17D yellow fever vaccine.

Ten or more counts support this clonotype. This CDR3 reads CASSQETASGGYNEQFF. The CDR3 DNA follows: TGTGCCAGCAGCCAAGAAACGGCTAGCGGGGGCTACAATGAGCAGTTCTTC. The genes are TRBV4-2 and TRBJ2-1; 10 positions agree with TRBD2. This CDR3 spans 17 amino acids. Germline V gene lookup returns CDR1 LGHNA and CDR2 YNFKEQ. J gave up 3 bases and V 0 bases, and 5 bases lay outside the gene matches.

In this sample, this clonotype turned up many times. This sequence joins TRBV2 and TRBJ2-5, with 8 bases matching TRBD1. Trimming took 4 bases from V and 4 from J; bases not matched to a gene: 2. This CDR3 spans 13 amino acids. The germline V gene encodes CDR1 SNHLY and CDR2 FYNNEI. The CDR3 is CASSVTGAETQYF. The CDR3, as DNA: TGTGCCAGCAGTGTGACAGGGGCAGAGACCCAGTACTTC. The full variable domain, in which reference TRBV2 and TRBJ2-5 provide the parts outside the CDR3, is EPEVTQTPSHQVTQMGQEVILRCVPISNHLYFYWYRQILGQKVEFLVSFYNNEISEKSEIFDDQFSVERPDGSNFTLKIRSTKLEDSAMYFCASSVTGAETQYFGPGTRLLVL.

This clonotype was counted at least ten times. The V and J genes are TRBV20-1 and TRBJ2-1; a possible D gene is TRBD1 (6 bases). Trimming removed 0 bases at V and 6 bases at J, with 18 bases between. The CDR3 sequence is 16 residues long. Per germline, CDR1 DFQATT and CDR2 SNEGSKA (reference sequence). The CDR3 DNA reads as TGCAGTGCTAGAGATGGGGGCAGGGGAAGCTCCAATGAGCAGTTCTTC. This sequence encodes CSARDGGRGSSNEQFF.

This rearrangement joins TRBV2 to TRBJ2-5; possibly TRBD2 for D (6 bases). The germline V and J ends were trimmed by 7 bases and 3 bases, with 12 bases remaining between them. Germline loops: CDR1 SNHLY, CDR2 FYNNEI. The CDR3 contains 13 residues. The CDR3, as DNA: TGTGCCAGCAAGCGGCGGGAAAAAGAGACCCAGTACTTC. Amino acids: CASKRREKETQYF.

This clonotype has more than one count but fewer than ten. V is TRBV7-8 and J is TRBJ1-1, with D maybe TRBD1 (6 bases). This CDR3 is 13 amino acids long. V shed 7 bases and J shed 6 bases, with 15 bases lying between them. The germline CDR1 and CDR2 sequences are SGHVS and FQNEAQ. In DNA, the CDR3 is TGTGCCAGCAAACTAGGGGGATCGTCTGAAGCTTTCTTT. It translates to CASKLGGSSEAFF.

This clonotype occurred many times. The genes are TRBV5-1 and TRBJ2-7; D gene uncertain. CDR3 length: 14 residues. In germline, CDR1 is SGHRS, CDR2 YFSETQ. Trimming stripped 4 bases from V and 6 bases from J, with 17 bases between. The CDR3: CASSPLGLGTEQYF. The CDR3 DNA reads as TGCGCCAGCAGCCCGCTGGGTTTGGGTACCGAGCAGTACTTC.

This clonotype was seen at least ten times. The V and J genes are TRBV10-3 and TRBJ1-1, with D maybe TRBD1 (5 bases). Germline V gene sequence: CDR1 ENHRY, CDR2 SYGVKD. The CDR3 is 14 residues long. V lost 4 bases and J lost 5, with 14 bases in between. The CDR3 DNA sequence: TGTGCCATCAGTGGTGGGTGGGGCCGGACTGAAGCTTTCTTT. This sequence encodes CAISGGWGRTEAFF.

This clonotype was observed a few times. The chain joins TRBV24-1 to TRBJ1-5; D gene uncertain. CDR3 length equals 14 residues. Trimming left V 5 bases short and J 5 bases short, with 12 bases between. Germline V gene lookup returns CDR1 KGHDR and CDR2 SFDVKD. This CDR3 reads CATSARDRDQPQHF. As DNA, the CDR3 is TGTGCCACCAGTGCCCGGGATCGGGATCAGCCCCAGCATTTT.

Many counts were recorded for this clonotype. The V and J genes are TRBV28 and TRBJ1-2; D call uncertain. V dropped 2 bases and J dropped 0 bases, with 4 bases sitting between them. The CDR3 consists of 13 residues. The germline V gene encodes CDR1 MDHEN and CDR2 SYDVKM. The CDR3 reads CASSLPPNYGYTF. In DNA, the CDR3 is TGTGCCAGCAGTTTACCTCCTAACTATGGCTACACCTTC.

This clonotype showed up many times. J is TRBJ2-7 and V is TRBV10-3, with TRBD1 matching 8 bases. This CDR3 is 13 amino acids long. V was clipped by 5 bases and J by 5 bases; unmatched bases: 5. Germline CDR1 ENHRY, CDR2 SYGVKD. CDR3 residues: CAISLTGEDEQYF. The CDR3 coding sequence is TGTGCCATCAGTCTGACAGGGGAGGACGAGCAGTACTTC.

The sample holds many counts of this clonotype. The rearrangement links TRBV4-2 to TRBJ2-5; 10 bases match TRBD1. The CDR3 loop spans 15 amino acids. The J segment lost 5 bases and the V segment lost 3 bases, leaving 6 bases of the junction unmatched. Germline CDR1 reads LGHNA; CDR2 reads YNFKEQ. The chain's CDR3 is CASSHPGQGRETQYF. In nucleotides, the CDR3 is TGTGCCAGCAGCCACCCGGGACAGGGGAGGGAGACCCAGTACTTC.

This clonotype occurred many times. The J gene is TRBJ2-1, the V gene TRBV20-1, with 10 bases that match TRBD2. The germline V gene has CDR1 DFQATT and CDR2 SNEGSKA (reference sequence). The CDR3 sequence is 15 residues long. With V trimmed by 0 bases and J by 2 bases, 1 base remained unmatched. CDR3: CSARELAGAYNEQFF. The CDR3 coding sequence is TGCAGTGCTAGAGAGCTAGCGGGGGCCTACAATGAGCAGTTCTTC.

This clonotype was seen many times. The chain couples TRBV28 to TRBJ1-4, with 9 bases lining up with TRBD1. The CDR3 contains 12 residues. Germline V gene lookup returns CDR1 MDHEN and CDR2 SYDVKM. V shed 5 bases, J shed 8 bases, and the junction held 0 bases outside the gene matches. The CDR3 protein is CASSGTGEKLFF. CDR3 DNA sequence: TGTGCCAGCAGTGGGACAGGGGAAAAACTGTTTTTT.

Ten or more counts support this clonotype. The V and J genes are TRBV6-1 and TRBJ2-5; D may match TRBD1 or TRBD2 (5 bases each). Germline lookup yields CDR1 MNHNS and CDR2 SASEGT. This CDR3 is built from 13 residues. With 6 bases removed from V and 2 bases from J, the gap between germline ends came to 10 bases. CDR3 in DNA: TGTGCCAGCAGCCGGGACGGACAAGAGACCCAGTACTTC. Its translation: CASSRDGQETQYF.

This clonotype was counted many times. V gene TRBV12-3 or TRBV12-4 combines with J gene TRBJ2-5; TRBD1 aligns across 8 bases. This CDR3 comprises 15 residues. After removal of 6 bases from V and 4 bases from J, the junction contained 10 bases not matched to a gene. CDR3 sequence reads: CASSLGRGRAETQYF. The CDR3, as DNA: TGTGCCAGCAGCCTAGGCAGGGGGCGGGCAGAGACCCAGTACTTC.

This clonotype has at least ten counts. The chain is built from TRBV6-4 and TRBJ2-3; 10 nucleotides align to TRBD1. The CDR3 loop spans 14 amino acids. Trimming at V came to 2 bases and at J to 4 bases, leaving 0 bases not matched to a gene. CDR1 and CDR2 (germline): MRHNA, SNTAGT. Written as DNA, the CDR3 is TGTGCCAGCAGTGACGGGACAGGGGCAGATACGCAGTATTTT. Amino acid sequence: CASSDGTGADTQYF.

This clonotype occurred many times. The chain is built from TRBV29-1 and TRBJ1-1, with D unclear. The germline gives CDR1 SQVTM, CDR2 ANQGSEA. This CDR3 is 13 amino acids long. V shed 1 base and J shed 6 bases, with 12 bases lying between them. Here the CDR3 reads CSVEGTAVAEAFF. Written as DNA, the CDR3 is TGCAGCGTTGAAGGGACGGCGGTGGCTGAAGCTTTCTTT.

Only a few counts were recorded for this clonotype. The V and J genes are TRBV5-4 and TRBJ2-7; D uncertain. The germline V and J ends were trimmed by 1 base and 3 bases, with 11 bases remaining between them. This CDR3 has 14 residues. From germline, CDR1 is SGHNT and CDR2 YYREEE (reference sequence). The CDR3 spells CASSLFGTNYEQYV. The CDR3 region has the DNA TGTGCCAGCAGCTTGTTCGGTACAAACTACGAGCAGTACGTC.